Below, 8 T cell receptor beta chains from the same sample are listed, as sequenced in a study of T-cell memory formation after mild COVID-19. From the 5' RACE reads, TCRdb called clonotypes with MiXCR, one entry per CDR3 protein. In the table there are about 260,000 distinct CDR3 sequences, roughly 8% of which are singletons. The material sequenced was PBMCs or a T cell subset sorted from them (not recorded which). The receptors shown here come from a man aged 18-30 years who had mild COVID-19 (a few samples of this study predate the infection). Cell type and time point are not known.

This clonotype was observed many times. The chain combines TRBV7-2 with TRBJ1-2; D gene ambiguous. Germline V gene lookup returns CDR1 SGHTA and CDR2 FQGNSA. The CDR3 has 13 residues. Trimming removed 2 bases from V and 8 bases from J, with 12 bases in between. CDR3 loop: CASSLFEGGGYTF. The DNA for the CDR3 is TGTGCCAGCAGCTTATTTGAGGGCGGAGGCTACACCTTC. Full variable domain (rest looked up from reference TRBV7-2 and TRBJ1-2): GAGVSQSPSNKVTEKGKDVELRCDPISGHTALYWYRQSLGQGLEFLIYFQGNSAPDKSGLPSDRFSAERTGGSVSTLTIQRTQQEDSAVYLCASSLFEGGGYTFGSGTRLTVV.

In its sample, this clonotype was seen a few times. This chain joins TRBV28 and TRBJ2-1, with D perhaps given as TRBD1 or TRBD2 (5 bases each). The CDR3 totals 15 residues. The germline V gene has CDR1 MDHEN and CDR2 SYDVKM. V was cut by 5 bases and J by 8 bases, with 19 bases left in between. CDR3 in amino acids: CASSGRGRLIDEQFF. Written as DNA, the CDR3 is TGTGCCAGCAGTGGCCGGGGACGGTTGATTGATGAGCAGTTCTTC.

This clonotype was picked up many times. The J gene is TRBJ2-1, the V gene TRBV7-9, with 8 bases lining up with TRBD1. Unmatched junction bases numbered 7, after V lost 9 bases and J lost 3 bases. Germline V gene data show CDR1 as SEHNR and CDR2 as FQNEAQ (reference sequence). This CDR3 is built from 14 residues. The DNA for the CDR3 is TGTGCCAGTCGGAACAGGGGGAACTACAATGAGCAGTTCTTC. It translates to CASRNRGNYNEQFF. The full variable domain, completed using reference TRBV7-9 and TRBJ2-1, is DTGVSQNPRHKITKRGQNVTFRCDPISEHNRLYWYRQTLGQGPEFLTYFQNEAQLEKSRLLSDRFSAERPKGSFSTLEIQRTEQGDSAMYLCASRNRGNYNEQFFGPGTRLTVL.

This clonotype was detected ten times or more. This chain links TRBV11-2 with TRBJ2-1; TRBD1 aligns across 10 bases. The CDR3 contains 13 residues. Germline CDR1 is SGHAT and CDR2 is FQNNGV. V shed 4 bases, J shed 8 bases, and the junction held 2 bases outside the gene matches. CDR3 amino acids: CASSSTGGDEQFF. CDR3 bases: TGTGCCAGCAGCTCGACAGGGGGCGATGAGCAGTTCTTC.

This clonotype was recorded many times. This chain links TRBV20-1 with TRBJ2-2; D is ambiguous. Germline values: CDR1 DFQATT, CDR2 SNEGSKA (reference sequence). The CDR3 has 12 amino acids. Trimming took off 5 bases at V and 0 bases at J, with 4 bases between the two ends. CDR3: CSALTNTGELFF. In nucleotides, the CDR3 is TGCAGTGCTCTGACGAACACCGGGGAGCTGTTTTTT.

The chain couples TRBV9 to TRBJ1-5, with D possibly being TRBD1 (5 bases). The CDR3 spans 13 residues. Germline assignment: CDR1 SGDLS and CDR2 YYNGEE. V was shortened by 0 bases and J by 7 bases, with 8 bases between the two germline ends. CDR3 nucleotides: TGTGCCAGCAGCGTAGGGGGGAGCCAGCCCCAGCATTTT. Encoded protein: CASSVGGSQPQHF.

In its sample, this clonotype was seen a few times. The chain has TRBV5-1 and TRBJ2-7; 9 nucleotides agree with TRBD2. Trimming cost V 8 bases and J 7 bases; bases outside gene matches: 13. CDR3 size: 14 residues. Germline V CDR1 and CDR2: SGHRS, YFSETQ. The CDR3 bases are TGCGCCAGGGGTAATAGCGGGGGCATAGGGGAGCAGTACGTC. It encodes CARGNSGGIGEQYV.

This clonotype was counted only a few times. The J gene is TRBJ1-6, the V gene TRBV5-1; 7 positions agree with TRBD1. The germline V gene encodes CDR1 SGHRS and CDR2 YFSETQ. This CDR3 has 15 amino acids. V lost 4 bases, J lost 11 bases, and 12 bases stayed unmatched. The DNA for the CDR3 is TGCGCCAGCAGCCCGAGACAGGGCCAGCAAGCACCCCTCCACTTT. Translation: CASSPRQGQQAPLHF.